This T cell receptor (beta chain) was sequenced during a study of cytomegalovirus exposure and HLA in healthy donors. The PCR had 60 Vbeta and 13 Jbeta primers. Assay used: immunoSEQ multiplex PCR; TCRdb lists only in-frame clones, some missing. This sample contains tens of thousands of clones. The CDR3 covers 15 residues. Trimming at V came to 5 bases and at J to 4 bases, leaving 6 bases not matched to a gene. In germline, CDR1 is SGHTA, CDR2 FQGNSA. Broader study findings: Cytomegalovirus-associated TCR beta chains were listed, numbering more than 150. Presence/absence analyses assumed roughly uniform sequencing depth across donors.

Concerning this clone itself: Its cognate antigen is unknown.

The rearrangement joins TRBV7-2 to TRBJ2-7; 12 bases are a match to TRBD2. This clonotype was obtained from a female donor in good health and CMV-seropositive. Sequences were obtained from PBMCs. The CDR3 DNA reads TGTGCCAGCAGCCCGCGGACTAGCGGGACGTACGAGCAGTACTTC. The encoded protein is CASSPRTSGTYEQYF.